Presented here are 12 T cell receptor beta chains from one specimen sequenced in a study of regulatory T cells in long-lasting Graves disease. Indicated time point: newly diagnosed GD, antithyroid drugs for less than 3 months. PBMC RNA served as the TCR library source. Construction of TCR beta libraries relied on iRepertoire HTBI primers and on Arm-PCR targeting CDR3 regions. MiXCR, run by TCRdb on the multiplex PCR reads, gives a single entry per CDR3 protein. The table has some 500,000 distinct CDR3 sequences, 15% to 20% seen once. In addition, the sample was reused for a study of T cells in Graves' hyperthyroidism and ophthalmopathy.

The starting material was peripheral blood mononuclear cells (PBMCs), obtained at new diagnosis, from a patient treated with antithyroid drugs. Receptors originate from a woman aged 35-65 years with Graves disease.

This clonotype was seen ten or more times. The chain has TRBV12-5 and TRBJ1-1, with D tentatively TRBD1 (6 bases). Per the germline V gene, CDR1 is LGHNT and CDR2 is FRNRAP. This CDR3 is 15 amino acids long. The V and J ends lost 5 bases and 2 bases respectively, with 15 bases between them. CDR3 sequence reads: CASGIKRDTNTEAFF. The CDR3 DNA sequence: TGTGCTAGTGGTATAAAACGGGACACAAACACTGAAGCTTTCTTT.

This CDR3 is CASSLSGTRGTGELFF. The CDR3 nucleotides read TGTGCCAGCAGCTTATCCGGGACAAGAGGCACCGGGGAGCTGTTTTTT. The chain carries TRBV7-9 and TRBJ2-2; a possible D gene is TRBD1 (6 bases). Trimming removed 2 bases from V and 4 bases from J, with 14 bases in between. The CDR3 sequence is 16 residues long. The V gene's germline CDR1 is SEHNR and CDR2 FQNEAQ (reference sequence).

This clonotype was detected only a few times. The genes are TRBV5-4 and TRBJ1-1, with a tentative D call TRBD1 (5 bases). Per the germline V gene, CDR1 is SGHNT and CDR2 is YYREEE (reference sequence). V was shortened by 1 base and J by 3 bases, with 10 bases between the two germline ends. The length of the CDR3 is 14 residues. The CDR3 loop is CASSLMGPYTEAFF. In DNA form, the CDR3 reads TGTGCCAGCAGCTTGATGGGACCATACACTGAAGCTTTCTTT.

The chain links TRBV27 to TRBJ2-7; D is unresolved. The CDR3 sequence is 14 residues long. V was shortened by 3 bases and J by 0 bases, with 9 bases between the two germline ends. Germline CDR1 and CDR2: MNHEY and SMNVEV (reference sequence). CDR3: CASSFLGDSYEQYF. As DNA, the CDR3 is TGTGCCAGCAGTTTTTTAGGCGACTCCTACGAGCAGTACTTC.

This clonotype appeared a few times. The CDR3 DNA sequence: TGTGCCAGCAGCCCTTTGGACAGGCAAGAGACCCAGTACTTC. It yields the protein CASSPLDRQETQYF. The gene calls are TRBV14 and TRBJ2-5; 7 nucleotides match TRBD1. V trimming: 4 bases; J trimming: 2 bases; junction bases outside the gene matches: 4. CDR1 is SGHDN and CDR2 is FVKESK in the germline V gene. The CDR3 has 14 amino acids.

This clonotype was seen more than once but under ten times. V gene TRBV5-8 combines with J gene TRBJ2-1; maybe TRBD2 (6 bases). V was clipped by 2 bases and J by 0 bases, with 9 bases between them. The CDR3 has 15 residues. Germline V gene sequence: CDR1 SGHTS, CDR2 YDEGEE. The CDR3: CASSFGRSSYNEQFF. CDR3 DNA: TGTGCCAGCAGCTTTGGGAGGAGCTCCTACAATGAGCAGTTCTTC.

Ten or more counts support this clonotype. The chain has TRBV7-2 and TRBJ1-5; D is uncertain. Trimming removed 1 base from V and 10 bases from J, with 8 bases in between. Looked up from germline, CDR1 is SGHTA and CDR2 is FQGNSA. This CDR3 contains 12 residues. CDR3 nucleotide sequence: TGTGCCAGCAGCTTAGGGGAGGATCCCCAGCATTTT. Its protein is CASSLGEDPQHF.

The rearrangement uses TRBV12-3 or TRBV12-4 and TRBJ1-2; a weak D match, TRBD1 (5 bases). The CDR3 spans 12 residues. V dropped 8 bases and J dropped 8 bases, with 15 bases sitting between them. The CDR3 DNA sequence: TGTGCCAGCGGTACCGGGGGAGAGGGCTACACCTTC. Residues: CASGTGGEGYTF.

At least ten counts were recorded for this clonotype. This chain uses TRBV5-1 with TRBJ2-7; 7 nucleotides agree with TRBD1. Germline V gene lookup returns CDR1 SGHRS and CDR2 YFSETQ. The CDR3 extends over 13 amino acids. The V gene end was trimmed by 1 base and the J gene end by 2 bases; junction bases not matched to a gene: 0. The CDR3 DNA sequence: TGCGCCAGCAGCTTGAGGGGGCCCTACGAGCAGTACTTC. Translating it yields CASSLRGPYEQYF.

The chain joins TRBV28 to TRBJ1-1; D remains unclear. The CDR3 sequence is 15 residues long. Per germline, CDR1 MDHEN and CDR2 SYDVKM. V shed 6 bases and J shed 4 bases, with 18 bases lying between them. Here the CDR3 reads CASREPAWMVTEAFF. The CDR3 coding sequence is TGTGCCAGCAGGGAACCAGCGTGGATGGTCACTGAAGCTTTCTTT.

This clonotype was recorded many times. The chain recombines TRBV20-1 with TRBJ1-2; D is perhaps TRBD1 (6 bases). The CDR3 totals 13 residues. Germline V CDR1 and CDR2: DFQATT, SNEGSKA (reference sequence). The V end lost 6 bases, the J end lost 3 bases, and 14 bases lay between the germline ends. CDR3 region: CSADATGYYGYTF. CDR3 nucleotides: TGCAGTGCCGACGCTACAGGGTACTATGGCTACACCTTC.

This clonotype appeared a few times. The chain is built from TRBV28 and TRBJ2-7; no definite D call. CDR1 is MDHEN, CDR2 SYDVKM, per germline. V lost 8 bases and J 3 bases, leaving 8 bases between the germline ends. The CDR3 consists of 11 residues. CDR3 in amino acids: CASGDVYEQYF. CDR3 bases: TGTGCCAGCGGCGACGTCTACGAGCAGTACTTC.